This record covers a single T cell receptor beta chain. The data originate from a study of blood T cell repertoires in COVID-19. Whole-study context: Acute-phase and convalescent COVID-19 samples originated in the United States, Italy and Spain. The cDNA or gDNA used as material had been derived from T cells, B-cell-depleted T cells, or PBMCs.

In the original processing: Reference gene primer amplification gave nucleated cell count estimates. Sequenced by immunoSEQ multiplex PCR; TCRdb stores in-frame clones only, minus some. The DNA was the basis for D and trimming; V, J and clone size are from that table. The repertoire has tens of thousands of clones, 88% of them found once; the top ten carry 3.9%. Looked up from germline, CDR1 is SGHTA and CDR2 is FQGNSA. This CDR3 comprises 14 residues. The V end was cut by 4 bases, the J end by 4 bases, with 10 bases between. The clonotype originates from a human donor in a cohort sampled during active COVID-19. The sequencing input was peripheral blood. The chain couples TRBV7-2 to TRBJ1-4; D uncertain. Written as DNA, the CDR3 is TGTGCCAGCAGCTCGCAGGCTAATAATGAAAAACTGTTTTTT. It specifies CASSSQANNEKLFF.